This T cell receptor beta chain was sequenced during a study of T cells in Graves' hyperthyroidism and ophthalmopathy. Notes on the study in general: From stable hyperthyroidism, ophthalmopathy was separated by a 13 V-J model. The majority of expanded thyroid clonotypes above 0.001 also appeared in blood.

From RNA transcripts, TCR beta CDR3 regions were amplified. TCR CDR3 regions were first amplified by RT-PCR with HTBI primers. TCRdb fed the multiplex PCR reads into MiXCR, producing one record per CDR3 protein. The table lists approximately 400,000 distinct CDR3 sequences, about 15% of them singletons. Deletions cut 8 bases from V and 5 bases from J, with 15 bases between. The CDR3 consists of 13 residues. Germline CDR1 reads MNHEY; CDR2 reads SMNVEV (reference sequence). Points on this clonotype: The target antigen is unknown.

The specimen was blood. V and J are TRBV27 and TRBJ1-2; no definite D call. The clonotype originates from a woman in her 30s with Graves' ophthalmopathy. The chain's CDR3 is CASRDSLLYGYTF. The DNA of the CDR3 is TGTGCCAGCCGAGATTCCTTGCTGTATGGCTACACCTTC.